Below, 31 T cell receptor beta chains from the same sample are listed, as sequenced in a study of naive and memory T cell subsets. Both TRBC1 and TRBC2 were covered by a beta constant-region primer of two equimolar oligonucleotides. Ligated cDNA was amplified by four rounds of PCR with nested alpha and beta constant-region primers and SP2. TCRdb re-analysed the UMI-ligation and nested PCR reads in MiXCR, keeping a single row per CDR3 protein. This table has just over 80,000 distinct CDR3 sequences, approximately 9.2% appearing once. The sequenced sample consisted of naive CD8+ T cells from blood. The receptors here all came from a human donor in good health.

J is TRBJ2-7 and V is TRBV6-1; D is perhaps TRBD2 (5 bases). V was cut by 1 base and J by 2 bases, with 18 bases left in between. The CDR3 consists of 17 residues. Germline V gene sequence: CDR1 MNHNS, CDR2 SASEGT. CDR3 DNA: TGTGCCAGCAGTGAAGAGGGTAGGGCTAGCTTCACCTACGAGCAGTACTTC. It specifies CASSEEGRASFTYEQYF.

This clonotype has at least ten counts. The chain is built from TRBV27 and TRBJ2-3; 9 bases are a match to TRBD2. Per the germline V gene, CDR1 is MNHEY and CDR2 is SMNVEV (reference sequence). Trimming took 6 bases from V and 2 from J; bases not matched to a gene: 9. There are 16 residues in the CDR3. DNA of the CDR3: TGTGCCAGCAGCCCTAGCGGGGATGGGACCACAGATACGCAGTATTTT. Translating it yields CASSPSGDGTTDTQYF.

In this sample, this clonotype turned up once. The chain has TRBV5-1 and TRBJ2-1, with D hard to call. Between the trimmed V and J ends, which lost 0 bases and 10 bases, there was a span of 8 bases. The CDR3 has 12 amino acids. CDR1 and CDR2 (germline): SGHRS, YFSETQ. The CDR3 coding sequence is TGCGCCAGCAGCTTGGGCCAGAAGGAGCAGTTCTTC. Its translation: CASSLGQKEQFF.

This clonotype was counted only a few times. V and J are TRBV4-3 and TRBJ1-4; a weak D match, TRBD1 (5 bases). The CDR3 runs 19 residues. The germline V and J ends were trimmed by 3 bases and 4 bases, with 24 bases remaining between them. Germline loops: CDR1 LGHNA, CDR2 YSLEER. CDR3: CASSQDTGGGWDHNEKLFF. The CDR3 DNA reads as TGCGCCAGCAGCCAGGATACGGGCGGAGGATGGGACCATAATGAAAAACTGTTTTTT.

This clonotype was seen a handful of times. This chain's CDR3 is CASSFRSNYGYTF. CDR3 in DNA: TGTGCCAGCAGTTTCAGGTCGAACTATGGCTACACCTTC. The genes are TRBV28 and TRBJ1-2; D not certain. The V gene's germline CDR1 is MDHEN and CDR2 SYDVKM. Trimming took 3 bases from V and 2 from J, leaving 7 bases between them. The CDR3 has 13 amino acids.

This clonotype has more than one count but fewer than ten. This rearrangement joins TRBV7-9 to TRBJ2-7, with D perhaps TRBD2 (5 bases). In germline, CDR1 is SEHNR, CDR2 FQNEAQ (reference sequence). This CDR3 is 13 amino acids long. V lost 4 bases to trimming and J lost 2 bases, with 9 bases between them. The CDR3 DNA follows: TGTGCCAGCAGCTACGGACTTACCTACGAGCAGTACTTC. Translating it yields CASSYGLTYEQYF.

This clonotype occurred a few times. J is TRBJ2-7 and V is TRBV28; 8 bases are shared with TRBD2. Germline trimming cut 6 bases from V and 1 base from J; bases unmatched to any gene: 17. The CDR3 spans 18 residues. CDR1 is MDHEN and CDR2 is SYDVKM in the germline V gene. The CDR3 spells CASSPDLGLAWRSYEQYF. The CDR3 DNA is TGTGCCAGCAGCCCCGACCTAGGACTAGCATGGCGTTCCTACGAGCAGTACTTC.

This chain links TRBV6-2 or TRBV6-3 with TRBJ2-7; D could derive from TRBD1 or TRBD2 (5 bases each). V was clipped by 2 bases and J by 3 bases, with 8 bases between them. This CDR3 is 13 amino acids long. Germline V gives CDR1 MNHEY, CDR2 SVGEGT. CDR3 DNA: TGTGCCAGCAGTTACGGGACCCGCTACGAGCAGTACTTC. It is translated as CASSYGTRYEQYF.

This chain uses TRBV7-9 with TRBJ2-2; TRBD2 aligns across 11 bases. The CDR3 has 14 amino acids. CDR1 is SEHNR, CDR2 FQNEAQ, per germline (reference sequence). The V and J ends lost 10 bases and 7 bases, in that order; junction bases with no gene match: 8. The CDR3 DNA sequence: TGTGCCACGGTGACTAGCGGGATCGACGGGGAGCTGTTTTTT. This sequence encodes CATVTSGIDGELFF.

At least ten counts were recorded for this clonotype. The chain links TRBV12-3 or TRBV12-4 to TRBJ2-4; 14 nucleotides agree with TRBD2. The length of the CDR3 is 22 residues. The ends lost 6 bases at V and 3 bases at J; junction bases unmatched: 22. The CDR3 DNA reads as TGTGCCAGCAGCCAGGTCTCGACTAGCGGGAGGGCAAGGAGAGTTGGCAAAAACATTCAGTACTTC. Protein: CASSQVSTSGRARRVGKNIQYF.

Ten or more counts support this clonotype. The chain is built from TRBV6-5 and TRBJ1-1, with a possible D match to TRBD1 (5 bases). Germline loops: CDR1 MNHEY, CDR2 SVGAGI. Trimming shortened V by 5 bases and J by 0 bases, and 16 bases separated the two germline ends. The CDR3 extends over 16 amino acids. The CDR3 here is CASSEESTAMNTEAFF. DNA of the CDR3: TGTGCCAGCAGTGAAGAATCGACAGCTATGAACACTGAAGCTTTCTTT.

This clonotype has a handful of counts. The rearrangement links TRBV2 to TRBJ2-1, with 7 bases aligning to TRBD1. This CDR3 is built from 12 residues. Germline V lookup: CDR1 SNHLY, CDR2 FYNNEI. V gave up 6 bases and J gave up 7 bases; unmatched junction bases: 3. Here the CDR3 DNA reads TGTGCCAGCAGGGGGACAGTTAATGAGCAGTTCTTC. Translating it yields CASRGTVNEQFF.

This clonotype has at least ten counts. This chain joins TRBV11-2 and TRBJ2-1, with TRBD1 matching 10 bases. Per the germline V gene, CDR1 is SGHAT and CDR2 is FQNNGV. This CDR3 has 16 residues. The trim removed 5 bases at V and 3 bases at J, leaving 7 bases unmatched. The CDR3: CASSKTRDRGYNEQFF. The CDR3 DNA reads TGTGCCAGCAGCAAAACCCGGGACAGGGGCTACAATGAGCAGTTCTTC.

This chain links TRBV5-1 with TRBJ2-5, with 7 bases matching TRBD1. There are 15 residues in the CDR3. The germline gives CDR1 SGHRS, CDR2 YFSETQ. Trimming took 4 bases from V and 7 from J; bases not matched to a gene: 13. The CDR3 DNA reads TGCGCCAGCAGCGGTTCGACAGGGTCAGAGGGGACCCAGTACTTC. Its translation: CASSGSTGSEGTQYF.

Many counts were recorded for this clonotype. The chain employs TRBV12-3 or TRBV12-4 and TRBJ2-3; 7 positions match TRBD1. CDR3 length equals 16 residues. Germline trimming cut 2 bases from V and 0 bases from J; bases unmatched to any gene: 5. DNA of the CDR3: TGTGCCAGCAGTTTATCGCCAGGGGGAAGCACAGATACGCAGTATTTT. Translating gives CASSLSPGGSTDTQYF.

The table lists this clonotype with a few counts. The chain has TRBV10-2 and TRBJ2-4; tentative D call: TRBD1 (6 bases). The V and J ends lost 6 bases and 4 bases respectively, with 13 bases between them. The CDR3 spans 14 residues. Germline V lookup: CDR1 WSHSY, CDR2 SAAADI. The DNA of the CDR3 is TGCGCCAGCAGGACAGAGGACAGTAAAAACATTCAGTACTTC. Protein sequence: CASRTEDSKNIQYF.

This clonotype was seen a few times. The rearrangement uses TRBV5-1 and TRBJ1-4; TRBD1 is a possible D gene (5 bases). The V gene lost 5 bases and the J gene lost 4 bases, with 15 bases spanning the gap. The CDR3 is 15 residues long. Germline V gene sequence: CDR1 SGHRS, CDR2 YFSETQ. For the CDR3, the DNA is TGCGCCAGCAGTTCGGGATGGGGGTTTAATGAAAAACTGTTTTTT. Amino acids: CASSSGWGFNEKLFF.

This clonotype was recorded at least ten times. As DNA, the CDR3 is TGTGCCAGCAGCCCCAAGGACAGGACCCACTCCTACAATGAGCAGTTCTTC. Amino acids: CASSPKDRTHSYNEQFF. V and J are TRBV11-2 and TRBJ2-1, with 7 bases aligning to TRBD1. V dropped 5 bases and J dropped 0; count of bases not matched to a gene: 10. Germline V gene data show CDR1 as SGHAT and CDR2 as FQNNGV. The CDR3 contains 17 residues.

The rearrangement uses TRBV30 and TRBJ2-1; D remains unclear. CDR1 and CDR2 (germline): GTSNPN, SVGIG (reference sequence). Between the trimmed V and J ends, which lost 1 base and 0 bases, there was a span of 13 bases. The length of the CDR3 is 16 residues. CDR3 in DNA: TGTGCCTGGAGTGCACCACCACAAAGCTCCTACAATGAGCAGTTCTTC. It is translated as CAWSAPPQSSYNEQFF.

This clonotype appeared a few times. J is TRBJ2-1 and V is TRBV3-1; no firm D call. Trimming stripped 5 bases from V and 0 bases from J, with 17 bases between. The CDR3 extends over 17 amino acids. Germline CDR1 reads LGHDT; CDR2 reads YNNKEL (reference sequence). CDR3: CASSATWDKISYNEQFF. CDR3 in DNA: TGTGCCAGCAGCGCCACGTGGGATAAGATCTCCTACAATGAGCAGTTCTTC.

The V gene is TRBV27, the J gene TRBJ2-5, with D perhaps TRBD1 (6 bases). V lost 5 bases and J lost 5, with 12 bases in between. This CDR3 is built from 13 residues. The germline V gene has CDR1 MNHEY and CDR2 SMNVEV (reference sequence). The CDR3 nucleotides read TGTGCCAGCAGTGGGGGCTTGGGGGAGACCCAGTACTTC. This translates into CASSGGLGETQYF.

At least ten counts were recorded for this clonotype. The chain combines TRBV5-4 with TRBJ2-3, with 10 bases matching TRBD2. V shed 2 bases and J 2 bases; nucleotides not matched to a gene: 2. CDR3 size: 15 residues. Germline V gene lookup returns CDR1 SGHNT and CDR2 YYREEE (reference sequence). The CDR3 here is CASSFGLADTDTQYF. The CDR3 DNA follows: TGTGCCAGCAGCTTTGGACTAGCGGACACAGATACGCAGTATTTT.

This clonotype was counted between two and nine times. This rearrangement joins TRBV15 to TRBJ2-1; D is possibly TRBD1 (6 bases). There are 12 residues in the CDR3. The germline CDR1 and CDR2 sequences are LNHNV and YYDKDF (reference sequence). Trimming removed 8 bases at V and 7 bases at J, with 12 bases between. The CDR3 spells CATRTARNEQFF. The CDR3 bases are TGTGCCACCCGGACAGCAAGGAATGAGCAGTTCTTC.

V gene TRBV11-2 combines with J gene TRBJ2-5; the match to TRBD2 covers 9 bases. The ends lost 3 bases at V and 0 bases at J; junction bases unmatched: 5. The V gene's germline CDR1 is SGHAT and CDR2 FQNNGV. The CDR3 is made up of 16 amino acids. CDR3 in amino acids: CASSFLGGRDQETQYF. DNA of the CDR3: TGTGCCAGCAGCTTCCTTGGCGGGAGGGACCAAGAGACCCAGTACTTC. Variable domain in full (rest from reference TRBV11-2 and TRBJ2-5): EAGVAQSPRYKIIEKRQSVAFWCNPISGHATLYWYQQILGQGPKLLIQFQNNGVVDDSQLPKDRFSAERLKGVDSTLKIQPAKLEDSAVYLCASSFLGGRDQETQYFGPGTRLLVL.

This clonotype has at least ten counts. The chain is built from TRBV20-1 and TRBJ2-7; the D gene is possibly TRBD1 (5 bases). The CDR3 runs to 15 residues. The V end was cut by 4 bases, the J end by 0 bases, with 16 bases between. Germline V lookup: CDR1 DFQATT, CDR2 SNEGSKA (reference sequence). In DNA, the CDR3 is TGCAGTGCTATTGATCCCCAGGGTAGCTCCTACGAGCAGTACTTC. It specifies CSAIDPQGSSYEQYF.

Regarding this clonotype: A clone one base away is much larger, so this may be a read error. The J gene is TRBJ2-1, the V gene TRBV20-1; D is undetermined. Germline values: CDR1 DFQATT, CDR2 SNEGSKA (reference sequence). V dropped 0 bases and J dropped 8 bases, with 14 bases sitting between them. The CDR3 is 14 amino acids. The CDR3 coding sequence is TGCAGTGCTAGAGACGGGTTGCGGTGGTATGAGCAGTTCTTC. Protein product: CSARDGLRWYEQFF.

This clonotype was counted ten times or more. The V call is TRBV27, the J call TRBJ2-5; D call uncertain. The V end lost 6 bases, the J end lost 4 bases, and 12 bases lay between the germline ends. Germline V gene sequence: CDR1 MNHEY, CDR2 SMNVEV (reference sequence). This CDR3 comprises 13 residues. CDR3 sequence: CASSVGVIETQYF. Here the CDR3 DNA reads TGTGCCAGCAGCGTGGGTGTGATAGAGACCCAGTACTTC.

The rearrangement links TRBV7-9 to TRBJ2-4; 9 bases match TRBD1. The CDR3 spans 15 residues. V dropped 5 bases and J dropped 3; count of bases not matched to a gene: 5. CDR1 and CDR2 (germline): SEHNR, FQNEAQ (reference sequence). This chain's CDR3 is CASSTRQGGKNIQYF. CDR3 sequence (DNA): TGTGCCAGCAGCACCCGACAGGGGGGCAAAAACATTCAGTACTTC. The full variable domain, rest sourced from reference TRBV7-9 and TRBJ2-4, is DTGVSQNPRHKITKRGQNVTFRCDPISEHNRLYWYRQTLGQGPEFLTYFQNEAQLEKSRLLSDRFSAERPKGSFSTLEIQRTEQGDSAMYLCASSTRQGGKNIQYFGAGTRLSVL.

CDR3 loop: CARQGDEQYF. The CDR3 nucleotides read TGTGCCAGACAGGGCGACGAGCAGTACTTC. This chain connects TRBV2 to TRBJ2-7, with D maybe TRBD1 (6 bases). From germline, CDR1 is SNHLY and CDR2 FYNNEI. The CDR3 runs to 10 residues. V lost 9 bases to trimming and J lost 5 bases, with 8 bases between them.

The V call is TRBV6-2 or TRBV6-3, the J call TRBJ2-5, with a weak D call TRBD2 (5 bases). CDR3 size: 13 residues. The germline CDR1 and CDR2 sequences are MNHEY and SVGEGT. Trimming shortened V by 6 bases and J by 10 bases, and 18 bases separated the two germline ends. The CDR3 region has the DNA TGTGCCAGCAGCCCCCCCTCTGAGGAGGACCAGTACTTC. Residues: CASSPPSEEDQYF.

This clonotype was recorded a few times. This chain links TRBV9 with TRBJ1-2; TRBD1 might be the D (6 bases). The ends were cut back, 9 bases at V and 2 bases at J, with 17 bases in the middle. The germline gives CDR1 SGDLS, CDR2 YYNGEE. The CDR3 totals 14 residues. The CDR3 is CATASGGGNYGYTF. The CDR3 DNA reads TGTGCCACCGCCTCAGGAGGGGGGAACTATGGCTACACCTTC.